Given below is one TCR delta chain in context. What antigen it recognizes has not been identified. Per-nucleotide qualities are absent, and no much larger clonotype sits a single base away. This specimen comes from a study of human gamma delta and Vdelta1 T cells (dated by TCRdb to 2016 to 2019). About the full investigation: Delta One T cells, Vd1+ gamma-delta T cells, were investigated in the study as cytotoxic effectors against acute myeloid leukemia. What the authors observed across the whole study: Delta One T cells were reported to be polyclonal and to show broad cytotoxic targeting of acute myeloid leukemia.

Library prep was done by PCR. Sequencing was performed on an Illumina MiSeq. With CATT, TCRdb called clones again from the public reads; duplicate DNA rows were later joined. Counted in this sample were roughly 6,000 delta-chain clones; around two fifths of them appeared once. Jointly, the top ten make up about 8.4% of the sample. As encoded in the germline V gene, CDR1 is TSWWSYY while CDR2 is QGS. V lost 0 bases and J lost 2 bases, and the count of bases not matched to a germline gene is 18. Including the terminal cysteine and phenylalanine, the CDR3 comprises 22 residues. The CDR3 DNA has 66 bases and is translated from base 1.

The V and J segments used are TRDV1 and TRDJ1; 13 bases in the middle match TRDD3. Sequencing input: Vdelta1 gamma-delta T cells from blood grown in culture (DOT cells). The cell subset or site label for this specimen denotes: Delta One T cells, in vitro expanded/differentiated Vd1+ gamma-delta T cells. The clonotype originates from a human donor in good health. The sequenced DNA: TGTGCTCTTGGGGAACTACCCCTTCCTACTGGGGGATACGAGGGGGTTACCGATAAACTCATCTTT. The resulting protein is CALGELPLPTGGYEGVTDKLIF.